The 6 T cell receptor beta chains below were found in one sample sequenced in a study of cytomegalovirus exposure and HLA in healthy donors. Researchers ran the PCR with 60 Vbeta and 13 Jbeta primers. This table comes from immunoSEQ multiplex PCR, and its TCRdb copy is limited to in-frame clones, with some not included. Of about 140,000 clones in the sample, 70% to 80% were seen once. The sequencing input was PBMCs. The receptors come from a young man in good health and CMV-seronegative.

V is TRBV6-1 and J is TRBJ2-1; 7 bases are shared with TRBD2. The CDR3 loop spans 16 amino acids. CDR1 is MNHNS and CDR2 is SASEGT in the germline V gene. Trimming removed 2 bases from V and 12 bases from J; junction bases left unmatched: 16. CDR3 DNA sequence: TGTGCCAGCAGTGAAAATGTACTAGCGTCCTCATTTGGGCAGTTCTTC. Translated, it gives CASSENVLASSFGQFF.

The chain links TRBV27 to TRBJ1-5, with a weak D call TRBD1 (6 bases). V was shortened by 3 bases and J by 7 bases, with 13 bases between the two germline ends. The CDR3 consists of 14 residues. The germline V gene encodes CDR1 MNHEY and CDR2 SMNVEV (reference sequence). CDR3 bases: TGTGCCAGCAGTTTCAGTACAGGGTACCAGCCCCAGCATTTT. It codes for CASSFSTGYQPQHF.

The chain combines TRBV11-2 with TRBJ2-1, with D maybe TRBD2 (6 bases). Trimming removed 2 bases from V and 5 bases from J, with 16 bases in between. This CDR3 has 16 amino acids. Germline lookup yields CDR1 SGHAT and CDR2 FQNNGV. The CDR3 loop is CASSLLRGTADNEQFF. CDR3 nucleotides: TGTGCCAGCAGCTTACTACGGGGGACCGCGGACAATGAGCAGTTCTTC.

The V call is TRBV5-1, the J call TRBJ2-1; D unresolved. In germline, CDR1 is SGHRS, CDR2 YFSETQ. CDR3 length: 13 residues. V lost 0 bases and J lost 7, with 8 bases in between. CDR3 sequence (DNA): TGCGCCAGCAGCTTGGAACCTACTAATGAGCAGTTCTTC. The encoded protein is CASSLEPTNEQFF.

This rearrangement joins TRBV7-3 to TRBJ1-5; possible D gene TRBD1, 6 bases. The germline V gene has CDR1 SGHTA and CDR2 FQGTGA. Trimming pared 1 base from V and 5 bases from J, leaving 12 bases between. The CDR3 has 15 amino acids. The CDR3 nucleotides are TGTGCCAGCAGCTTAAACCTTCCAGGGGATCAGCCCCAGCATTTT. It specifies CASSLNLPGDQPQHF. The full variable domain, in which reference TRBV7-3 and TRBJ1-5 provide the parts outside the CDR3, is GAGVSQTPSNKVTEKGKYVELRCDPISGHTALYWYRQSLGQGPEFLIYFQGTGAADDSGLPNDRFFAVRPEGSVSTLKIQRTERGDSAVYLCASSLNLPGDQPQHFGDGTRLSIL.

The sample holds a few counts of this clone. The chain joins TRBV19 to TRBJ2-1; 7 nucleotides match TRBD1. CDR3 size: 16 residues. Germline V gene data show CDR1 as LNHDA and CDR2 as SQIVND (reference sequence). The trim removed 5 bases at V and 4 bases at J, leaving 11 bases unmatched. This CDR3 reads CASSAWGQTLYNEQFF. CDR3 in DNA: TGTGCCAGTAGTGCGTGGGGACAGACACTTTACAATGAGCAGTTCTTC.